This TCR beta chain is drawn from a study of blood T cell repertoires in COVID-19. Study at large: The study drew acute and convalescent COVID-19 samples from the United States, Italy and Spain. Nucleic acid was either cDNA or gDNA, and it came from T cells, B-cell-depleted T cells, or PBMCs.

In regard to this clone: Other DNA sequences in the sample encode the same CDR3.

V lost 3 bases, J lost 1 base, and 6 bases lay in between. The length of the CDR3 is 14 residues. Germline lookup yields CDR1 KGHSH and CDR2 LQKENI. Per the authors' pipeline: Amplification from reference gene primers served as the basis for estimated nucleated cell counts. Only in-frame clones appear in the TCRdb table, and some are missing; sequencing was by immunoSEQ multiplex PCR. That table is the source of V, J and clone size, and D and trimming were worked out from the DNA. The sample lists 200,000 to 250,000 clones; approximately 86% were seen once. Sequenced input: peripheral blood. This rearrangement joins TRBV18 to TRBJ1-4, with a possible D match to TRBD1 (5 bases). The TCR comes from an older woman who had recovered from COVID-19. CDR3 region: CASSPDRTNEKLFF. The CDR3 DNA is TGTGCCAGCTCACCCGACAGAACTAATGAAAAACTGTTTTTT.